A selection of T cell receptor beta chains follows, all from one sample in a study of graft-versus-host responses after intestinal transplantation. Produced via immunoSEQ multiplex PCR; TCRdb's table is partial and in-frame only. The table lists around 19,000 clones, under 50% of them singletons. Specimen: alloreactive CD4+ T cells from a mixed lymphocyte reaction culture, collected before intestinal transplant. The receptors stem from a human patient who received an intestinal transplant. CDR3s include the opening cysteine and the closing phenylalanine or tryptophan. Each record gives: CDR3 DNA, CDR3 protein, clone size, D gene, J gene, V gene. D genes are given only for firm matches. A row's size may be missing; if present it is once, few, many or a size class.

TGTGCCAGCTGTGCCTTTTGGAGCGCTGAAGCTTTCTTT,CASCAFWSAEAFF,few,.,TRBJ1-1,TRBV6-5
TGTGCCACCGACGGCGGGTCTAGCTCCTACAATGAGCAGTTCTTC,CATDGGSSSYNEQFF,.,.,TRBJ2-1,TRBV5-4
TGTGCCAGCAGCCCCCTCGGGGGTCGAGGCTACACCTTC,CASSPLGGRGYTF,.,.,TRBJ1-2,TRBV4-2
TGTGCCAGCAGTTACTCTGGGACAGCTGGAAACACCATATATTTT,CASSYSGTAGNTIYF,once,TRBD1,TRBJ1-3,TRBV6-6
TGTGCCAGCAGTGAATCCAGGGGGCTCCTGGGGGAGCTGTTTTTT,CASSESRGLLGELFF,few,TRBD1,TRBJ2-2,TRBV25-1
TGTGCCAGCTCACAGGTCGCGGAGGGGGCGTACTATGGCTACACCTTC,CASSQVAEGAYYGYTF,.,TRBD1,TRBJ1-2,TRBV18
TGTGCCAGCAGCCCACTAGCGGGGGGCCCTAGCTCCTACAATGAGCAGTTCTTC,CASSPLAGGPSSYNEQFF,.,TRBD2,TRBJ2-1,TRBV7-3
TGTGCCAGCAGCCAGACTAGCGGGGGGTCGAGCGAGCAGTACTTC,CASSQTSGGSSEQYF,medium-sized,TRBD2,TRBJ2-7,TRBV4-2
TGTGCCATCGGTCCAGGGCCAGTGTCTAATTCACCCCTCCACTTT,CAIGPGPVSNSPLHF,medium-sized,.,TRBJ1-6,TRBV10-3
TGTGCCAGCAGCTTAGCAGGGGTGGAAAAACTGTTTTTT,CASSLAGVEKLFF,few,.,TRBJ1-4,TRBV11-2
TGTGCTAGTGGTTTACAGGGGACAACTAATGAAAAACTGTTTTTT,CASGLQGTTNEKLFF,.,TRBD1,TRBJ1-4,TRBV12-5
TGTGCCAGCTCACCTTTACCGACGGGACAGGCGGTCGAAGCTTTCTTT,CASSPLPTGQAVEAFF,few,TRBD1,TRBJ1-1,TRBV18
TGTGCCAGCTCTTCGGGGACAGGGATCTACGAGCAGTACTTC,CASSSGTGIYEQYF,.,TRBD1,TRBJ2-7,TRBV18
TGCGCCAGCAGCCAGGGAGGGGCCGGGGGGACTGAAGCTTTCTTT,CASSQGGAGGTEAFF,.,.,TRBJ1-1,TRBV4-1
TGCGCCAGCAACTCGGGGGGACCCAGGGCGGATGGCTACACCTTC,CASNSGGPRADGYTF,.,.,TRBJ1-2,TRBV5-1
TGTGCCAGCTCACCGCTCGGCCGGGTGCTTGACTATGGCTACACCTTC,CASSPLGRVLDYGYTF,.,.,TRBJ1-2,TRBV18
TGTGCCAGCAGTGTATTAACGGGACAGGGGGCGAAGGGCTACACCTTC,CASSVLTGQGAKGYTF,.,TRBD1,TRBJ1-2,TRBV6-1
TGTGCCAGCAGTGAATTATTTCTGGCGGGTGCGGCAGATACGCAGTATTTT,CASSELFLAGAADTQYF,.,.,TRBJ2-3,TRBV25-1
TGTGCCAGCAGCCTTGGGGCTTTCGATGGCTACACCTTC,CASSLGAFDGYTF,.,.,TRBJ1-2,TRBV7-9
TGTGCCACCAGCATCGGAGACCTCAGCAATCAGCCCCAGCATTTT,CATSIGDLSNQPQHF,.,.,TRBJ1-5,TRBV15
TGTGCCAGCAGGCCCGGGACAGATTCTAACTATGGCTACACCTTC,CASRPGTDSNYGYTF,once,TRBD1,TRBJ1-2,TRBV6-5
TGTGCCAGCAGCCCGGGAAGCTCCTACAATGAGCAGTTCTTC,CASSPGSSYNEQFF,few,.,TRBJ2-1,TRBV11-2
TGCGCCAGCAGCCCCAGACAGGTTTCCATGAACACTGAAGCTTTCTTT,CASSPRQVSMNTEAFF,.,.,TRBJ1-1,TRBV5-1
TGTGCCATCAGCGGTTCTAGCGGGGGGGCCGGCATTCAGTACTTC,CAISGSSGGAGIQYF,.,TRBD2,TRBJ2-4,TRBV10-3
TGTGCCAGCAGCTTGGGCAGCTATGGCTACACCTTC,CASSLGSYGYTF,.,.,TRBJ1-2,TRBV7-8
TGTGCCAGCTCACCACCAGCGGGGGCCGGAAAGACCCAGTACTTC,CASSPPAGAGKTQYF,few,TRBD2,TRBJ2-5,TRBV18
TGTGCCATCAGTGAGGGGGTAGAGGACTCTGGGTTCTTC,CAISEGVEDSGFF,.,.,TRBJ2-1,TRBV10-3
TGTGCCAGCAGCTTGGTATCGGTCCCGAACACTGAAGCTTTCTTT,CASSLVSVPNTEAFF,.,.,TRBJ1-1,TRBV5-5
TGTGCCAGCTCACCGAGGGGGGGGAACTATGGCTACACCTTC,CASSPRGGNYGYTF,.,.,TRBJ1-2,TRBV18
TGTGCCAGCAGCCCAATCCCAGCGGGGGCCTACGAGCAGTACTTC,CASSPIPAGAYEQYF,few,TRBD2,TRBJ2-7,TRBV11-2
TGTGCTAGTGGCACAAGGGCAGGGCTCCGTGGTGGCTACACCTTC,CASGTRAGLRGGYTF,.,.,TRBJ1-2,TRBV12-5
TGCGCCAGCAGCTGGGAACCAGGGGGCGCGGGTGGAAACACCATATATTTT,CASSWEPGGAGGNTIYF,few,TRBD1,TRBJ1-3,TRBV5-1
TGTGCCAGCTCCCTAGCCCAAGAGACCCAGTACTTC,CASSLAQETQYF,.,.,TRBJ2-5,TRBV2
TGTGCCAGCAGCTTAATGGCGGCGTCGGAGACCCAGTACTTC,CASSLMAASETQYF,.,.,TRBJ2-5,TRBV7-3
TGTGCCAGCAGTCCCCCACCGGGACTGGCTTATAATTCACCCCTCCACTTT,CASSPPPGLAYNSPLHF,.,.,TRBJ1-6,TRBV27
TGTGCCAGCTCACCACTTTCTAGCGGGGGCAAAAACATTCAGTACTTC,CASSPLSSGGKNIQYF,.,TRBD2,TRBJ2-4,TRBV18
TGTGCCTGGGAAACAGGGAATGGCTACACCTTC,CAWETGNGYTF,few,.,TRBJ1-2,TRBV30
TGTGCCAGCAGCAAAAGTGACTACGAGACCCAGTACTTC,CASSKSDYETQYF,.,.,TRBJ2-5,TRBV21-1
TGTGCCAGCAGTTTGGCAGGGGTGATTGAGACCCAGTACTTC,CASSLAGVIETQYF,.,.,TRBJ2-5,TRBV27
TGTGCCAGCTCACTGTCCAGGGGCGAGGAGACCCAGTACTTC,CASSLSRGEETQYF,.,.,TRBJ2-5,TRBV18